This TCR beta chain was captured in a study of cytomegalovirus exposure and HLA in healthy donors. The overall study: The early release's HLA-typed donors yielded 70 million to 85 million unique TCRs.

The ends were cut back, 1 base at V and 4 bases at J, with 10 bases in the middle. CDR1 and CDR2 (germline): LNHDA, SQIVND (reference sequence). The CDR3 is made up of 14 amino acids. Amplification used 60 Vbeta primers and 13 Jbeta primers. The assay was immunoSEQ multiplex PCR, and TCRdb's table has in-frame clones only and misses some. The listing records about 110,000 clones. Healthy bone marrow donors supplied every sample. This TCR came from a man over 45 in good health and CMV-seronegative. The chain combines TRBV19 with TRBJ1-2; no clear D gene. The sequencing sample was made of PBMCs. The CDR3 coding sequence is TGTGCCAGTAGTATAGGGGTAGGAGGCTATGGCTACACCTTC. Amino acids: CASSIGVGGYGYTF. The variable domain in full, completed from reference TRBV19 and TRBJ1-2, reads DGGITQSPKYLFRKEGQNVTLSCEQNLNHDAMYWYRQDPGQGLRLIYYSQIVNDFQKGDIAEGYSVSREKKESFPLTVTSAQKNPTAFYLCASSIGVGGYGYTFGSGTRLTVV.